This TCR beta chain was sequenced in a study of cytomegalovirus exposure and HLA in healthy donors. Whole-study context: Prior work identified roughly 120 million unique TCR beta sequences in some 200 million T cells. Caucasian-associated ancestry cluster membership applied to about 77% of approximately 420 genotyped donors. Whole-study results and caveats: TCR beta V- and J-gene trimming was later associated with a missense DCLRE1C variant.

PCR involved 60 Vbeta and 13 Jbeta primers. Produced via immunoSEQ multiplex PCR; TCRdb's table is partial and in-frame only. The sample contains about 160,000 clones, 70% to 80% of which appear only once. Of note for this clone: Its antigen remains unknown.

Trimming cost V 2 bases and J 6 bases; bases outside gene matches: 3. The CDR3 is made up of 15 amino acids. The germline gives CDR1 ENHRY, CDR2 SYGVKD. This TCR was recovered from a woman aged 50 to 65 in good health and CMV-seronegative. The genes are TRBV10-3 and TRBJ2-2, with 10 bases identical to TRBD2. The sample consisted of PBMCs. DNA of the CDR3: TGTGCCATCAGTGAGCGTCTAGCGGGAGCCGGGGAGCTGTTTTTT. It is translated as CAISERLAGAGELFF.